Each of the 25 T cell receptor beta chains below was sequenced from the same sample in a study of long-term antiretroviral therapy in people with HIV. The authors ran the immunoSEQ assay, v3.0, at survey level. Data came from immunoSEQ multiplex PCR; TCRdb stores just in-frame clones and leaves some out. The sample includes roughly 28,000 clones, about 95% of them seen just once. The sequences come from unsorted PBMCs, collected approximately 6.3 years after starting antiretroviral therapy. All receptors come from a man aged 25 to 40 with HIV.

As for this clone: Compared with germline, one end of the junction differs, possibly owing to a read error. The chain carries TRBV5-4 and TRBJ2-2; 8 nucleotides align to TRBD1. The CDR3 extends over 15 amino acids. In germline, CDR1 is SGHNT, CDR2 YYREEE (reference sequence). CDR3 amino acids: CASTRAGGSTGELFF. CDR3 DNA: TGCGCCAGCACCCGGGCAGGGGGCTCCACCGGGGAGCTGTTTTTT.

CDR3 nucleotide sequence: TGCGCCAGCAGCTTACGACGGGCCGAGGATGGCTACACCTTC. This gives the protein CASSLRRAEDGYTF. J is TRBJ1-2 and V is TRBV5-1; D call uncertain. V was trimmed by 2 bases and J by 6 bases, leaving 14 bases between them. The CDR3 has 14 residues. Germline CDR1 and CDR2: SGHRS and YFSETQ.

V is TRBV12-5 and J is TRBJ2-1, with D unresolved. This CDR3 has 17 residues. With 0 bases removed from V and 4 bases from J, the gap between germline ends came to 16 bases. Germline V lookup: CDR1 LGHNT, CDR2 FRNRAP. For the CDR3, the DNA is TGTGCTAGTGGTTTGGTAATGGGCGAGCAAACGTACAATGAGCAGTTCTTC. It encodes CASGLVMGEQTYNEQFF.

Written as DNA, the CDR3 is TGTGCCAGCAGCTTAAGGCTAGCGGGAGGGATCTCAGATACGCAGTATTTT. It specifies CASSLRLAGGISDTQYF. The chain has TRBV7-6 and TRBJ2-3, with 12 bases fitting TRBD2. Germline-derived CDR1 and CDR2 are SGHVS and FNYEAQ. After removal of 2 bases from V and 4 bases from J, the junction contained 7 bases not matched to a gene. This CDR3 has 17 amino acids.

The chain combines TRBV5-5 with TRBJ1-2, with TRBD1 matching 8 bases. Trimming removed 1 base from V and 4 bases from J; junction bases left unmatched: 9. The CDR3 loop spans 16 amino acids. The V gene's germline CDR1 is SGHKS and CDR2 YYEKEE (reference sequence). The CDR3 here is CASSLTGGTMSYGYTF. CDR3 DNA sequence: TGTGCCAGCAGCTTGACAGGGGGAACGATGTCCTATGGCTACACCTTC.

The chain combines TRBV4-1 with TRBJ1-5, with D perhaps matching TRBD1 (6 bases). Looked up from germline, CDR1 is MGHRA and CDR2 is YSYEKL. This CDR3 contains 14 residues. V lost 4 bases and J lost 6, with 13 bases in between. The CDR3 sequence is CASSPEGESQPQHF. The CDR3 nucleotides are TGCGCCAGCAGCCCTGAGGGGGAGAGTCAGCCCCAGCATTTT.

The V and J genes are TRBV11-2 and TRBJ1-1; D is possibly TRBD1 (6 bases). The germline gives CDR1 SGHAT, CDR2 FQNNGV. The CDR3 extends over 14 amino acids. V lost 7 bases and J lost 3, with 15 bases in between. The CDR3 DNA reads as TGTGCCAGCACCTTTGAGGCAGGGGACACTGAAGCTTTCTTT. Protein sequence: CASTFEAGDTEAFF.

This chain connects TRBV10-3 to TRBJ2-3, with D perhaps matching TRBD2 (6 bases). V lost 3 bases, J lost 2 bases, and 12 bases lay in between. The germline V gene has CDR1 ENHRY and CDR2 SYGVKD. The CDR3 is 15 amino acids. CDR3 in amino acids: CAISEPTRVTDTQYF. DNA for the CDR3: TGTGCCATCAGTGAACCGACTAGGGTCACAGATACGCAGTATTTT.

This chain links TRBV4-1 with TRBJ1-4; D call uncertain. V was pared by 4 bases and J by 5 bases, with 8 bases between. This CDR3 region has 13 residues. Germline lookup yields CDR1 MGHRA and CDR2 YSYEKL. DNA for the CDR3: TGCGCCAGCAGCCCAGAAGGGAATGAAAAACTGTTTTTT. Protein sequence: CASSPEGNEKLFF.

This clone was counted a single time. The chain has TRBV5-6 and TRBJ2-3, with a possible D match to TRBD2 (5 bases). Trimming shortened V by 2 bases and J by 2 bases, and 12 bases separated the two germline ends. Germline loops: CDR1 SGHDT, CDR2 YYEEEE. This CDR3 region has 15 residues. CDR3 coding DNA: TGTGCCAGCAGCTTACCGGGATTACTCACAGATACGCAGTATTTT. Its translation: CASSLPGLLTDTQYF.

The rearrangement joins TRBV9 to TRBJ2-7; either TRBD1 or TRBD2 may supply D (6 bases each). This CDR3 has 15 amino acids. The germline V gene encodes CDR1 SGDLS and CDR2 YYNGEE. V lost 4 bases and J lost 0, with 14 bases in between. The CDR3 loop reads CASSPGSGASYEQYF. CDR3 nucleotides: TGTGCCAGCAGCCCGGGCTCGGGGGCCTCCTACGAGCAGTACTTC.

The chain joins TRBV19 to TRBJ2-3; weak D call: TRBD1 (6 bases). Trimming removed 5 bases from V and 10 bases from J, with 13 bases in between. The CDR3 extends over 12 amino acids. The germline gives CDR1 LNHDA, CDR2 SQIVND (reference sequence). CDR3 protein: CASSPRGDPQYF. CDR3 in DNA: TGTGCCAGTAGTCCCAGGGGAGACCCGCAGTATTTT.

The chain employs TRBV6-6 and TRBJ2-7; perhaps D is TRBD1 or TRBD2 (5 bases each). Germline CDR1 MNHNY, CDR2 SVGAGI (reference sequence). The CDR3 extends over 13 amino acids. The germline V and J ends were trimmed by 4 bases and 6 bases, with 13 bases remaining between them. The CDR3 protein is CASSSQGSAEQYF. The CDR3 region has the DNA TGTGCCAGCAGTTCCCAGGGTAGCGCCGAGCAGTACTTC.

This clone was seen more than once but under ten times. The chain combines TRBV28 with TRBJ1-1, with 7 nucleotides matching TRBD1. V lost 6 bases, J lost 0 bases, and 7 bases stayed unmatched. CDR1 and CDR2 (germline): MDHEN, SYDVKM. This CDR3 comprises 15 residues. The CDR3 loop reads CASRKHRGMNTEAFF. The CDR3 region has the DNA TGTGCCAGCAGGAAGCACAGGGGAATGAACACTGAAGCTTTCTTT.

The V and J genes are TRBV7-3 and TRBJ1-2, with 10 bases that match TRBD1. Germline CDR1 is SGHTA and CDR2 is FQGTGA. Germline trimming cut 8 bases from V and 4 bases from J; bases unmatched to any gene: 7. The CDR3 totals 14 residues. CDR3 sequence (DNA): TGTGCCAGCTCCGGACAGGGGGGGACCTATGGCTACACCTTC. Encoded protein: CASSGQGGTYGYTF.

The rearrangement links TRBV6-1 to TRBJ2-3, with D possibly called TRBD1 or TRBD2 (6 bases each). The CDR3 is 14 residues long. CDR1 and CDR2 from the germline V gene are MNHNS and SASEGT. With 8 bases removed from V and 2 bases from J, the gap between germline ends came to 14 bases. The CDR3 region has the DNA TGTGCCAGCGCCAGGGGCGGGGTCACAGATACGCAGTATTTT. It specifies CASARGGVTDTQYF.

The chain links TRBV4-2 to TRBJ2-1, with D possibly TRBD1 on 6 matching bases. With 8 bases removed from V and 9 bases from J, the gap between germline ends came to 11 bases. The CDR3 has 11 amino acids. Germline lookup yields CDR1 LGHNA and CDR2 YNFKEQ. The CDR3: CASSDSFEQFF. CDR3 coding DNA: TGTGCCAGCTCGGACAGCTTTGAGCAGTTCTTC.

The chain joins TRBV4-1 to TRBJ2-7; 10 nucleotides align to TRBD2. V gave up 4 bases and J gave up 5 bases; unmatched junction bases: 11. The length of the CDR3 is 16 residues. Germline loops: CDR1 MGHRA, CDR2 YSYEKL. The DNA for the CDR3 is TGCGCCAGCAGCCCGCGTGGTGGTAGCGGGAGGAACGAGCAGTACTTC. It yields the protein CASSPRGGSGRNEQYF.

CDR3 DNA sequence: TGTGCCAGCAGCGTCCGAGGACTAGCGGGGAGAGAGACCCAGTACTTC. Protein: CASSVRGLAGRETQYF. V usage is TRBV7-8 and J usage is TRBJ2-5, with 12 bases that match TRBD2. This CDR3 contains 16 residues. V gave up 5 bases and J gave up 4 bases; unmatched junction bases: 8. Germline-derived CDR1 and CDR2 are SGHVS and FQNEAQ.

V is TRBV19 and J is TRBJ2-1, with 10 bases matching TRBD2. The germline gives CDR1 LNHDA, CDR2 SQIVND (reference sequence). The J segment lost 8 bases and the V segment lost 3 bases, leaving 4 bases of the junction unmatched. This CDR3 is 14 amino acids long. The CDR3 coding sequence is TGTGCCAGTAGTATTGCTAGCGGGAGCCATGAGCAGTTCTTC. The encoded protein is CASSIASGSHEQFF. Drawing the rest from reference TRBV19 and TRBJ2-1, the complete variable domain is DGGITQSPKYLFRKEGQNVTLSCEQNLNHDAMYWYRQDPGQGLRLIYYSQIVNDFQKGDIAEGYSVSREKKESFPLTVTSAQKNPTAFYLCASSIASGSHEQFFGPGTRLTVL.

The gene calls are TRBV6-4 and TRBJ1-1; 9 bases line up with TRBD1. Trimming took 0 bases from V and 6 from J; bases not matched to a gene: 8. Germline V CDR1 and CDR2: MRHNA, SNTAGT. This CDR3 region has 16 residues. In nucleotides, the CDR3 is TGTGCCAGCAGTGACTCGCCGGGACAGGGAAGGGCTGAAGCTTTCTTT. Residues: CASSDSPGQGRAEAFF.

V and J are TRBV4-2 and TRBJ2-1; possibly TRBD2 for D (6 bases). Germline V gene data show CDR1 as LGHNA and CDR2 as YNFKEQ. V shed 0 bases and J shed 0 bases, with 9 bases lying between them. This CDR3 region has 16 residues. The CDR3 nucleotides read TGTGCCAGCAGCCAAGATCACGGGAGCTCCTACAATGAGCAGTTCTTC. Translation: CASSQDHGSSYNEQFF.

The CDR3: CASSVGGSATEAFF. The CDR3 coding sequence is TGTGCCAGCAGCGTGGGGGGGTCGGCCACTGAAGCTTTCTTT. This chain joins TRBV9 and TRBJ1-1, with D possibly being TRBD1 (5 bases). Germline V gives CDR1 SGDLS, CDR2 YYNGEE. V was shortened by 2 bases and J by 4 bases, with 12 bases between the two germline ends. This CDR3 region has 14 residues.

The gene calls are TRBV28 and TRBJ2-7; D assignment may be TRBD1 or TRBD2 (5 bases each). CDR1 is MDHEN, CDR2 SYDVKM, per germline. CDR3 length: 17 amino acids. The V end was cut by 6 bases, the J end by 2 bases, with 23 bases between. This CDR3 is CASRPHLPGALPYEQYF. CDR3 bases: TGTGCCAGCAGGCCTCACCTCCCCGGGGCTTTACCCTACGAGCAGTACTTC.

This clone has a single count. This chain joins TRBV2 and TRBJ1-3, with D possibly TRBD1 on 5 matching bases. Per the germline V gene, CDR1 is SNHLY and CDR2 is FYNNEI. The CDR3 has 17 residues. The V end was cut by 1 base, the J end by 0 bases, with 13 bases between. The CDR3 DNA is TGTGCCAGCAGTGAAGGGTTAGGGGTAATCTCTGGAAACACCATATATTTT. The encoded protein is CASSEGLGVISGNTIYF.